This is a list of T cell receptor beta chains from one sample in a study of long-term antiretroviral therapy in people with HIV. Here immunoSEQ multiplex PCR was the method, and the copy in TCRdb shows in-frame clones only, minus some. The sample records tens of thousands of clones, roughly 90% being singletons. Sequences were derived from unsorted PBMCs, sampled 3.1 years after starting antiretroviral therapy. These receptors all come from a man aged 18 to 35 with HIV. The CDR3 runs from the conserved cysteine through the conserved F or W. The order of the fields is D gene, J gene, V gene, clone size, CDR3 DNA, CDR3 protein. The D gene is left open where the match is weak. Size is omitted from some rows. Given values are once, few, many or a class for expanded clones.

>.|TRBJ1-4|TRBV4-3|.
TGCGCCAGCAGCCAAGATCCCCCCCCCGGGGAAAAACTGTTTTTT
CASSQDPPPGEKLFF
>TRBD1|TRBJ2-2|TRBV6-1|.
TGTGCCAGCAGTGAAGCTTGGCAGGGGGCTGGTATCGGGGAGCTGTTTTTT
CASSEAWQGAGIGELFF
>.|TRBJ1-6|TRBV27|.
TGTGCCAGCAGTGCCCCAGGGTATTCACCCCTCCACTTT
CASSAPGYSPLHF
>.|TRBJ1-2|TRBV14|.
TGTGCCAGCAGCCCGGACAGTAACTATGGCTACACCTTC
CASSPDSNYGYTF
>.|TRBJ2-7|TRBV7-9|.
TGTGCCAGCAGCTCGGAGGGGCTATACTTCTACGAGCAGTACTTC
CASSSEGLYFYEQYF
>.|TRBJ2-5|TRBV5-1|.
TGCGCCAGCAGCTCCCAGCAAGAGACCCAGTACTTC
CASSSQQETQYF
>.|TRBJ2-7|TRBV13|.
TGTGCCAGCAGCTTAGGGACAGTCTCCTACGAGCAGTACTTC
CASSLGTVSYEQYF
>TRBD1|TRBJ2-7|TRBV18|.
TGTGCCAGCTCACCAAGACAGGGGGGGAACGAGCAGTACTTC
CASSPRQGGNEQYF
>TRBD2|TRBJ2-3|TRBV4-2|.
TGTGCCAGCAGCCAGGGACTAGCGGGGGCTAGCACAGATACGCAGTATTTT
CASSQGLAGASTDTQYF
>.|TRBJ2-3|TRBV5-1|.
TGCGCCAGCAGCTTGGAGGGAAGCACAGATACGCAGTATTTT
CASSLEGSTDTQYF
>.|TRBJ2-2|TRBV6-6|.
TGTGCCAGCGGGAGAAACACCGGGGAGCTGTTTTTT
CASGRNTGELFF
>TRBD1|TRBJ2-3|TRBV7-9|.
TGTGCCACCCTCAAAACAGGGGTAGATACGCAGTATTTT
CATLKTGVDTQYF
>TRBD2|TRBJ2-5|TRBV10-2|.
TGCGCCAGCCTTAGTCTAGCGGGAAACCAAGAGACCCAGTACTTC
CASLSLAGNQETQYF
>TRBD2|TRBJ2-7|TRBV5-1|.
TGCGCCAGCAGCTTGGGGGACTACCGCGTAGAGCAGTACTTC
CASSLGDYRVEQYF
>TRBD2|TRBJ2-3|TRBV13|.
TGTGCCAGCAGCCAGAATCTAGCGGCTAGCACAGATACGCAGTATTTT
CASSQNLAASTDTQYF
>TRBD1|TRBJ1-4|TRBV2|.
TGTGCCAGCAGTGATGGGGGGACAGGAAATGAAAAACTGTTTTTT
CASSDGGTGNEKLFF
>.|TRBJ1-5|TRBV19|.
TGTGCCAGTAGTATAAAGGGGGATCAGCCCCAGCATTTT
CASSIKGDQPQHF
>TRBD2|TRBJ2-7|TRBV9|.
TGTGCCAGCAGCCCCCGACAAGCGGGAGGGGCCCACGAGCAGTACTTC
CASSPRQAGGAHEQYF
>.|TRBJ1-4|TRBV7-9|.
TGTGCCAGCAGCTTACCAGGGGCAACTAATGAAAAACTGTTTTTT
CASSLPGATNEKLFF
>.|TRBJ2-1|TRBV6-5|.
TGTGCCAGCAGTTACGAGCGGAGGGGGGATGAGCAGTTCTTC
CASSYERRGDEQFF
>.|TRBJ1-2|TRBV5-6|.
TGTGCCAGCAGCTTGGGAACAGGCTTCTATGGCTACACCTTC
CASSLGTGFYGYTF
>.|TRBJ2-1|TRBV9|.
TGTGCCAGCAGCGTTGATAGCTCCTACAATGAGCAGTTCTTC
CASSVDSSYNEQFF
>TRBD1|TRBJ1-2|TRBV10-3|.
TGTGCCACCGCATCCCGGGACAGGGGGTTAAGCGGCTATGGCTACACCTTC
CATASRDRGLSGYGYTF
>.|TRBJ2-1|TRBV5-1|.
TGCGCCACCCCGTCGTACCATGAGCAGTTCTTC
CATPSYHEQFF
>.|TRBJ1-1|TRBV9|.
TGTGCCAGCAGCGCTGGGACGGGGGTTGTTGATGGCTCTGAAGCTTTCTTT
CASSAGTGVVDGSEAFF
>.|TRBJ1-1|TRBV7-6|.
TGTGCCAGCAGCCCGGAGCGGACCCTGGCAGGCACTGAAGCTTTCTTT
CASSPERTLAGTEAFF
>TRBD1|TRBJ2-1|TRBV9|.
TGTGCCAGCAAGGGGACAGGGGTTAACAATGAGCAGTTCTTC
CASKGTGVNNEQFF
>.|TRBJ1-2|TRBV7-2|.
TGTGCCAGCAGCTTCCCGGGACTACAGCCGAACTATGGCTACACCTTC
CASSFPGLQPNYGYTF
>.|TRBJ2-3|TRBV29-1|.
TGCAGCGTTGAAGATCCACATACGCAGTATTTT
CSVEDPHTQYF
>.|TRBJ2-1|TRBV4-1|.
TGCGCCACCTCAGAACCCGCCGGATTGTATGAGCAGTTCTTC
CATSEPAGLYEQFF
>.|TRBJ2-7|TRBV27|.
TGTGCCAGCAGTTTTATCGTCCTCTCCTACGAGCAGTACTTC
CASSFIVLSYEQYF
>.|TRBJ2-6|TRBV13|.
TGTGCCAGCAGCCAACGGATCTCTGGGGCCAACGTCCTGACTTTC
CASSQRISGANVLTF
>.|TRBJ1-1|TRBV11-2|.
TGTGCCAGCAGCTTAGACCCCGGGACTGAAGCTTTCTTT
CASSLDPGTEAFF
>.|TRBJ2-3|TRBV6-5|.
TGTGCCAGCCGCCTGAACCCCACCAGCACAGATACGCAGTATTTT
CASRLNPTSTDTQYF
>.|TRBJ2-5|TRBV7-9|.
TGTGCCAGCAGCAAATCGGTCGCTAGCGTGGCCCCTTGGCAAGAGACCCAGTACTTC
CASSKSVASVAPWQETQYF
>TRBD1|TRBJ1-2|TRBV12-5|.
TGTGCTAGTGGGGGGGACAGCCTTTCTAACTATGGCTACACCTTC
CASGGDSLSNYGYTF
>.|TRBJ2-1|TRBV29-1|.
TGCAGCGTTGAGGGGAAGAGGACAATAAGTACAGGGTACAATGAGCAGTTCTTC
CSVEGKRTISTGYNEQFF
>TRBD1|TRBJ2-1|TRBV10-3|.
TGTGCCATCAGTGACCTGAGGGGACAGGGGAACAATGAGCAGTTCTTC
CAISDLRGQGNNEQFF
>.|TRBJ1-6|TRBV19|.
TGTGCCAGTAGTAATCCGGGCGTACAGTCACCCCTCCACTTT
CASSNPGVQSPLHF
>.|TRBJ1-1|TRBV30|few
TGTGCCTGGATTTTGGTGGGAACAACTGAAGCTTTCTTT
CAWILVGTTEAFF
>.|TRBJ2-3|TRBV6-5|large
TGTGCCAGCAGTTACTCGGGGGGGGCGGGAGATACGCAGTATTTT
CASSYSGGAGDTQYF
>.|TRBJ2-7|TRBV6-5|.
TGTGCCAGCAGTCAAAACACCTACGAGCAGTACTTC
CASSQNTYEQYF
>.|TRBJ2-7|TRBV11-2|.
TGTGCCAGCAGCGTAGATTGGGAATACTACGAGCAGTACTTC
CASSVDWEYYEQYF
>.|TRBJ1-1|TRBV29-1|.
TGCAGCGTCCAGACAGAGGTTGAAGCTTTCTTT
CSVQTEVEAFF
>TRBD1|TRBJ1-2|TRBV6-6|.
TGTGCCAGCAGCCGTGGGACAGGGGCGAATGGCTACACCTTC
CASSRGTGANGYTF
>.|TRBJ2-3|TRBV7-8|.
TGTGCCAGCAGCTTAGCGGGACGGACTCCCGGAGATACGCAGTATTTT
CASSLAGRTPGDTQYF
>.|TRBJ2-7|TRBV29-1|few
TGCAGCGTTGAAACAGGGCAACGCGAGCAGTACTTC
CSVETGQREQYF
>.|TRBJ2-3|TRBV28|.
TGTGCCAGCAGTTCTCCCGAAGAAGTTAGCACAGATACGCAGTATTTT
CASSSPEEVSTDTQYF